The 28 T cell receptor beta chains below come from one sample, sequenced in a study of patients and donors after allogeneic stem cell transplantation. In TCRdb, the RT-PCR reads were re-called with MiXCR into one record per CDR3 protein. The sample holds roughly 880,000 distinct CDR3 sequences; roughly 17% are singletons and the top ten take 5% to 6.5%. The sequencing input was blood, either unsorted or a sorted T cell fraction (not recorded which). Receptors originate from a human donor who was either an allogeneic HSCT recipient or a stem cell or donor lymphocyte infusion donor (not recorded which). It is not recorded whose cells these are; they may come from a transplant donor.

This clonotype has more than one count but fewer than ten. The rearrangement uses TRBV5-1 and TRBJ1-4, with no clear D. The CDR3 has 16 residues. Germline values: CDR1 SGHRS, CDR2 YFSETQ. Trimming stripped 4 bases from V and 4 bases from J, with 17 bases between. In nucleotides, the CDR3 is TGCGCCAGCAGCCCCTGGAGCGGGCAGGATAATGAAAAACTGTTTTTT. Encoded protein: CASSPWSGQDNEKLFF.

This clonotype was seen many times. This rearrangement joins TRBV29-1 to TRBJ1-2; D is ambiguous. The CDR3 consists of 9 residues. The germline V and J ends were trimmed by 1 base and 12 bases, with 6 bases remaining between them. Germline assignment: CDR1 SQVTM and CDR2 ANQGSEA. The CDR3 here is CSVEGAHTF. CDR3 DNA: TGCAGCGTTGAAGGGGCCCACACCTTC.

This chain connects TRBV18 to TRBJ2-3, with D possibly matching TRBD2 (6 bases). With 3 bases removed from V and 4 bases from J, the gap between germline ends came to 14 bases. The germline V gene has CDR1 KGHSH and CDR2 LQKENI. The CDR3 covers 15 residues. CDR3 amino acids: CASSPWGDSADTQYF. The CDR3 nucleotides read TGTGCCAGCTCACCTTGGGGGGATTCCGCAGATACGCAGTATTTT. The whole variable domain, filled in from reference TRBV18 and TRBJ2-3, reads NAGVMQNPRHLVRRRGQEARLRCSPMKGHSHVYWYRQLPEEGLKFMVYLQKENIIDESGMPKERFSAEFPKEGPSILRIQQVVRGDSAAYFCASSPWGDSADTQYFGPGTRLTVL.

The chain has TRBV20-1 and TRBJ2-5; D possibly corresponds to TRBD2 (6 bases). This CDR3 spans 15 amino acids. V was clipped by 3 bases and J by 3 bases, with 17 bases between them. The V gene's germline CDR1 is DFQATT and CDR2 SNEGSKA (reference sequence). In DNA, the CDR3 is TGCAGTGCTAGGGGTTTCCCGGGGGAAGAAGAGACCCAGTACTTC. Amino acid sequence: CSARGFPGEEETQYF.

CDR3 DNA: TGTGCCAGCAGCCCGGGGGGCGGGAGGGTATTCTACGAGCAGTACTTC. It translates to CASSPGGGRVFYEQYF. This sequence joins TRBV12-3 or TRBV12-4 and TRBJ2-7, with TRBD2 identical over 9 bases. V gave up 6 bases and J gave up 3 bases; unmatched junction bases: 12. This CDR3 is 16 amino acids long.

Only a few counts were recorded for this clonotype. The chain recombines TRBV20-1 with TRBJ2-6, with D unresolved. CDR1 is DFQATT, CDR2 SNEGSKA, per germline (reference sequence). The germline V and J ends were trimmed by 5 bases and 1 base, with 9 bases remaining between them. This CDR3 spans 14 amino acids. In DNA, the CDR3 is TGCAGTGCTCCCACTCAATCTGGGGCCAACGTCCTGACTTTC. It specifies CSAPTQSGANVLTF.

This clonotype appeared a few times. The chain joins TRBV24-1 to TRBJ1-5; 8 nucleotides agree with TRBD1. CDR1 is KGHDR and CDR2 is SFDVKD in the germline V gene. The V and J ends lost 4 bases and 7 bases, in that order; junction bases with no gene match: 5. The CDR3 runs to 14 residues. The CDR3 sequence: CATSETGVQQPQHF. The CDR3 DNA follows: TGTGCCACCAGTGAGACAGGGGTTCAGCAGCCCCAGCATTTT.

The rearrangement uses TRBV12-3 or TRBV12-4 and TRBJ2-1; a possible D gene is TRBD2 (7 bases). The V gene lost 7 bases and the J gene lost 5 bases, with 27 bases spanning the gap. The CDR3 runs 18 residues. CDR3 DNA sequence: TGTGCCAGCACCCCTCGTCGGAGGGGGAGCGGGATGAACAATGAGCAGTTCTTC. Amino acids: CASTPRRRGSGMNNEQFF.

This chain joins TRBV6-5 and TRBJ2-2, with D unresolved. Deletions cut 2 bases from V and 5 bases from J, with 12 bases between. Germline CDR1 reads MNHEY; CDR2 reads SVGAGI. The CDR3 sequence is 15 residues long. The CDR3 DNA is TGTGCCAGCAGTTACCCCGCCTTAGGGACCGGGGAGCTGTTTTTT. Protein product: CASSYPALGTGELFF.

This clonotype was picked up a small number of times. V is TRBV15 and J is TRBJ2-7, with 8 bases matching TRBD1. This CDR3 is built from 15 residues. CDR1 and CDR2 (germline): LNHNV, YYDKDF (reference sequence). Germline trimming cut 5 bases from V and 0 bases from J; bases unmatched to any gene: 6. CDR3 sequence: CATSAYRGNSYEQYF. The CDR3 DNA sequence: TGTGCCACCAGCGCCTACAGGGGGAACTCCTACGAGCAGTACTTC.

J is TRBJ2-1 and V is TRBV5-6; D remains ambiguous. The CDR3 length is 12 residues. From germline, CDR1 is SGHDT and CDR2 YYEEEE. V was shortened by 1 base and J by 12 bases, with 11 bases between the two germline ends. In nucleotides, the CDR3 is TGTGCCAGCAGCTTGAACAAACGCACGCAGTTCTTC. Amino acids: CASSLNKRTQFF.

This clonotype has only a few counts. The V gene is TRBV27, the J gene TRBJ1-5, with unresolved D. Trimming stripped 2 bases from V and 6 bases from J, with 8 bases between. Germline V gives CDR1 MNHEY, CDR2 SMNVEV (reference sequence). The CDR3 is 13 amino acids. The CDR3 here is CASSLNWGQPQHF. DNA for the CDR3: TGTGCCAGCAGTTTAAACTGGGGTCAGCCCCAGCATTTT.

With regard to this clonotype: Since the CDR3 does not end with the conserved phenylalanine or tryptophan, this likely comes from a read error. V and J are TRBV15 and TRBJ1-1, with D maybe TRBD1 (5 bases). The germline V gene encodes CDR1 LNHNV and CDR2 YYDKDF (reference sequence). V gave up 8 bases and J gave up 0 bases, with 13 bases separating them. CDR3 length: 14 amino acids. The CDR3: CATDIGGMNTEAFL. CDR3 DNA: TGTGCCACCGATATCGGGGGGATGAACACTGAAGCTTTCCTT.

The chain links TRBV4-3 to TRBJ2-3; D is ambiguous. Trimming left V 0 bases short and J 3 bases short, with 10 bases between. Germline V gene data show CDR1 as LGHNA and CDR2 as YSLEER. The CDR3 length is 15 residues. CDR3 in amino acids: CASSQEGLKTDTQYF. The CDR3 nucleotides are TGCGCCAGCAGCCAAGAAGGCCTAAAAACAGATACGCAGTATTTT.

CDR3 in amino acids: CATKGSGELFF. DNA for the CDR3: TGTGCCACCAAGGGGTCCGGGGAGCTGTTTTTT. This sequence joins TRBV15 and TRBJ2-2; D is perhaps TRBD1 (5 bases). CDR1 is LNHNV, CDR2 YYDKDF, per germline (reference sequence). There are 11 residues in the CDR3. The V gene lost 7 bases and the J gene lost 6 bases, with 6 bases spanning the gap.

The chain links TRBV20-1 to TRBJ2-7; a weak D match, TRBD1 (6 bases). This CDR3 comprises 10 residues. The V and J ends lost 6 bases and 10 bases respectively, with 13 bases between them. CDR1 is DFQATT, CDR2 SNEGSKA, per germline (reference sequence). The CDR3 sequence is CSADPGDQYF. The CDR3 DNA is TGCAGTGCAGACCCAGGGGACCAGTACTTC.

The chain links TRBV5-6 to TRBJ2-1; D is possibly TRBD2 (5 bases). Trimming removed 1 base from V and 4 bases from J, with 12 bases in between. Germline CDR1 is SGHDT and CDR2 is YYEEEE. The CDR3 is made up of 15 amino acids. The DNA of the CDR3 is TGTGCCAGCAGCTTGATGCGGCTAGCTTACAATGAGCAGTTCTTC. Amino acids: CASSLMRLAYNEQFF.

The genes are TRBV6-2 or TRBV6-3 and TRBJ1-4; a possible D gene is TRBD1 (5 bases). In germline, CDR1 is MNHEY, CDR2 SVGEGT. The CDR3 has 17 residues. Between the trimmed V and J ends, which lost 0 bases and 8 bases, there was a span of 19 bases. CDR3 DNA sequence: TGTGCCAGCAGTTACTCTTCTCCTCAGGGACTAGAAGAAAAACTGTTTTTT. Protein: CASSYSSPQGLEEKLFF.

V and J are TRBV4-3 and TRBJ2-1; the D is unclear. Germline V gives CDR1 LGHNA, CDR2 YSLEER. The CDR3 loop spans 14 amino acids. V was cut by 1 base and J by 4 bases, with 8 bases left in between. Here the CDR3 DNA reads TGCGCCAGCAGCCAAGTAGGAGAATACAATGAGCAGTTCTTC. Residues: CASSQVGEYNEQFF.

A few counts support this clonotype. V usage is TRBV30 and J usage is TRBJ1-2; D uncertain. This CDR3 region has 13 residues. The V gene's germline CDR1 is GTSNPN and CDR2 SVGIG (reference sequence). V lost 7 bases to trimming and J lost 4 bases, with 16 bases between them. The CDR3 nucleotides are TGTGCCTATGCCCCGGACGCTGTCTATGGCTACACCTTC. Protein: CAYAPDAVYGYTF.

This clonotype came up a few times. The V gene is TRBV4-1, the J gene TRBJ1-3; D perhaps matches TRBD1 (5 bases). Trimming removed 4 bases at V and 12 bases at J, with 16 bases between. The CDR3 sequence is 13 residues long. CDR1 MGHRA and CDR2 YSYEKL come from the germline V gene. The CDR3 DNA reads TGCGCCAGCAGCCTATTCTGGGGGAACGGCATATATTTT. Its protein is CASSLFWGNGIYF.

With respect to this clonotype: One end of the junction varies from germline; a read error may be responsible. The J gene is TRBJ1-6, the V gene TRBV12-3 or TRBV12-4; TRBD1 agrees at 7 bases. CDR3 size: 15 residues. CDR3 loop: CASSPTTGFNSPHHF. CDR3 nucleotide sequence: TGTGCCAGCAGTCCAACGACAGGGTTTAATTCACCCCACCACTTT.

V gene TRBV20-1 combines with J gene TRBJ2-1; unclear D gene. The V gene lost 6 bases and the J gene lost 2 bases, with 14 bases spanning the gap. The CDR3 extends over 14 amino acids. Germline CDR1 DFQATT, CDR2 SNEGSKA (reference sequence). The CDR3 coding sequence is TGCAGTGCCCCGCCCCGCCCCACCTACAATGAGCAGTTCTTC. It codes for CSAPPRPTYNEQFF.

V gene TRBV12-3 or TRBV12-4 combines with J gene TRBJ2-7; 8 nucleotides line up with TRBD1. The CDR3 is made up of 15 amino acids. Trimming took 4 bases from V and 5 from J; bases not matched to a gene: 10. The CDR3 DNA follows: TGTGCCAGCAGTTACAGACAGGGGATATCCAACGAGCAGTACTTC. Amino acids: CASSYRQGISNEQYF.

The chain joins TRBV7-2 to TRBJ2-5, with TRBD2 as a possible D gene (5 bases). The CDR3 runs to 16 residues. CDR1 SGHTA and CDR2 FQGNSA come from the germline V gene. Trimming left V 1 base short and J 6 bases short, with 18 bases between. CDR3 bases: TGTGCCAGCAGCTTAGTGGTGACTAAGGGCAGGAAGACCCAGTACTTC. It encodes CASSLVVTKGRKTQYF.

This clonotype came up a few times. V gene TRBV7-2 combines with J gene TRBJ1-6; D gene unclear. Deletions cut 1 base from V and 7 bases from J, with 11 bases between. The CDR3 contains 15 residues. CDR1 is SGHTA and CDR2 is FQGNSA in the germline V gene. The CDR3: CASSLVRSSNSPLHF. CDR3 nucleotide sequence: TGTGCCAGCAGCTTAGTGAGGTCCTCAAATTCACCCCTCCACTTT.

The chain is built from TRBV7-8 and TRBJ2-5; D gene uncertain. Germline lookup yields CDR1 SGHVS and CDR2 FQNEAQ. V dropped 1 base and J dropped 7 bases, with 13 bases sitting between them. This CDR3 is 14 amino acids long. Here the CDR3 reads CASSLDGARGTQYF. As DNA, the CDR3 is TGTGCCAGCAGCTTAGATGGTGCCCGTGGGACCCAGTACTTC. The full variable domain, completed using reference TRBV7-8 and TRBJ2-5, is GAGVSQSPRYKVAKRGQDVALRCDPISGHVSLFWYQQALGQGPEFLTYFQNEAQLDKSGLPSDRFFAERPEGSVSTLKIQRTQQEDSAVYLCASSLDGARGTQYFGPGTRLLVL.

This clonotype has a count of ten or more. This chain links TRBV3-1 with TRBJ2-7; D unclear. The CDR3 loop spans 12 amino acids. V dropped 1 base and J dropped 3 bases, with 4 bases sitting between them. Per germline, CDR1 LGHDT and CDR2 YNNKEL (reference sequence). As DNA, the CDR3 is TGTGCCAGCAGCCAAGTAGACTACGAGCAGTACTTC. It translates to CASSQVDYEQYF.